The T cell receptor beta chain under discussion was sequenced for a study of cytomegalovirus exposure and HLA in healthy donors. Study in general: Among 398 genotyped donors, more than 65% fell in the Caucasian-associated ancestry cluster. Overall study findings and caveats: A missense DCLRE1C variant was associated with V- and J-gene trimming of TCR beta chains in a later analysis, and an independent cohort replicated the association. Most subjects had HLA-A and HLA-B alleles reportedly predicted accurately by TCR beta sequences. Investigators reported fewer than 200 TCR beta chains as tied to cytomegalovirus.

Germline CDR1 reads SGHRS; CDR2 reads YFSETQ. CDR3 length: 13 amino acids. Losses at the gene ends were 5 bases for V and 7 bases for J; bases not matched to a gene: 9. Points on this clone: Its target is not known.

The PCR made use of 60 Vbeta and 13 Jbeta primers. Profiling relied on immunoSEQ multiplex PCR, and the TCRdb table lists in-frame clones only, not all of them. This table has 65,000 to 90,000 clones, 70% to 75% appearing once. Material for sequencing was PBMCs. This clonotype was sampled from a man aged 55 to 69 in good health and CMV-seronegative. This rearrangement joins TRBV5-1 to TRBJ2-7; 7 bases agree with TRBD1. CDR3 nucleotides: TGCGCCAGCAGTAGGGACAGTGGACAGGAGCAGTACTTC. The encoded protein is CASSRDSGQEQYF.